The next 10 T cell receptor beta chains were all read from a single sample in a study of cytomegalovirus exposure and HLA in healthy donors. 13 Jbeta primers and 60 Vbeta primers were used for the PCR. Some clones are missing from TCRdb's copy, which holds only in-frame ones; the method was immunoSEQ multiplex PCR. The sample shows roughly 120,000 clones, 70% of them seen only once. Sequences were obtained from PBMCs. All receptors derive from a man aged 25-40 years in good health and CMV-seropositive.

The chain joins TRBV19 to TRBJ1-3, with D possibly being TRBD1 (5 bases). V dropped 5 bases and J dropped 2 bases, with 13 bases sitting between them. CDR3 size: 15 residues. Per germline, CDR1 LNHDA and CDR2 SQIVND (reference sequence). CDR3 in amino acids: CASSAAGTPGNTIYF. The CDR3 DNA is TGTGCCAGTAGTGCTGCGGGGACCCCTGGAAACACCATATATTTT.

This chain links TRBV19 with TRBJ2-1; 13 nucleotides match TRBD2. Trimming at V came to 0 bases and at J to 8 bases, leaving 10 bases not matched to a gene. Looked up from germline, CDR1 is LNHDA and CDR2 is SQIVND (reference sequence). CDR3 length: 18 residues. Written as DNA, the CDR3 is TGTGCCAGTAGTATAGATCGGCGACTAGCGGGGGGAGCCGATGAGCAGTTCTTC. It encodes CASSIDRRLAGGADEQFF. Full variable domain (missing parts from reference TRBV19 and TRBJ2-1): DGGITQSPKYLFRKEGQNVTLSCEQNLNHDAMYWYRQDPGQGLRLIYYSQIVNDFQKGDIAEGYSVSREKKESFPLTVTSAQKNPTAFYLCASSIDRRLAGGADEQFFGPGTRLTVL.

This chain connects TRBV10-3 to TRBJ1-3, with 8 positions matching TRBD1. From germline, CDR1 is ENHRY and CDR2 SYGVKD. Unmatched junction bases numbered 20, after V lost 4 bases and J lost 0 bases. The CDR3 contains 21 residues. CDR3 protein: CAISASSGTGPFSFSGNTIYF. The CDR3 DNA reads TGTGCCATCAGTGCTTCCTCCGGGACAGGCCCCTTTTCATTCTCTGGAAACACCATATATTTT.

The chain is built from TRBV19 and TRBJ2-1; D unresolved. Germline CDR1 is LNHDA and CDR2 is SQIVND (reference sequence). Trimming took off 6 bases at V and 4 bases at J, with 10 bases between the two ends. This CDR3 comprises 13 residues. The CDR3 DNA is TGTGCCAGTAGCCCTGTGGCATACAATGAGCAGTTCTTC. It specifies CASSPVAYNEQFF.

The CDR3 region is CSVRDSVGPQPQHF. In DNA, the CDR3 is TGCAGCGTTCGAGACAGTGTGGGCCCTCAGCCCCAGCATTTT. J is TRBJ1-5 and V is TRBV29-1; D is possibly TRBD1 (5 bases). Trimming left V 5 bases short and J 6 bases short, with 17 bases between. CDR3 length: 14 amino acids. Germline V lookup: CDR1 SQVTM, CDR2 ANQGSEA.

The chain recombines TRBV6-4 with TRBJ2-1; 9 bases are shared with TRBD2. V lost 0 bases to trimming and J lost 6 bases; unmatched junction nucleotides: 3. This CDR3 spans 15 amino acids. CDR1 and CDR2 from the germline V gene are MRHNA and SNTAGT. The CDR3 nucleotides are TGTGCCAGCAGTGACTCTAGCGGGGGCCGCAATGAGCAGTTCTTC. It specifies CASSDSSGGRNEQFF.

The CDR3 sequence is CASSLDFGTDTQYF. CDR3 DNA: TGTGCCAGCAGCTTAGACTTTGGCACAGATACGCAGTATTTT. This sequence joins TRBV7-2 and TRBJ2-3; D is unresolved. CDR3 length equals 14 residues. Trimming took off 1 base at V and 1 base at J, with 6 bases between the two ends. The germline V gene encodes CDR1 SGHTA and CDR2 FQGNSA.

This clone was picked up one time. The chain couples TRBV23-1 to TRBJ2-7, with D perhaps TRBD1 (5 bases). TRBV23-1 is an ORF for which the function is uncertain. This CDR3 is built from 13 residues. The ends were cut back, 3 bases at V and 7 bases at J, with 13 bases in the middle. Written as DNA, the CDR3 is TGCGCCAGCAGTCAGAGGTCGCCAGGGGAGCAGTACGTC. It translates to CASSQRSPGEQYV.

The rearrangement links TRBV20-1 to TRBJ1-1; weak D call: TRBD1 (5 bases). Germline V CDR1 and CDR2: DFQATT, SNEGSKA (reference sequence). The length of the CDR3 is 11 residues. The V end was cut by 6 bases, the J end by 6 bases, with 11 bases between. The CDR3 nucleotides are TGCAGTGCCCCATGGGGCCCTGAAGCTTTCTTT. Translation: CSAPWGPEAFF.

The chain has TRBV28 and TRBJ1-2, with D tentatively TRBD1 (5 bases). V was trimmed by 6 bases and J by 1 base, leaving 9 bases between them. The CDR3 totals 13 residues. The germline V gene encodes CDR1 MDHEN and CDR2 SYDVKM. The CDR3 region has the DNA TGTGCCAGCAGGACAGATTTTAACTATGGCTACACCTTC. Protein product: CASRTDFNYGYTF.